The clone carrying this T cell receptor beta chain has more than one count but fewer than ten. Specified treatment: PENTA 11 planned treatment interruption arm or continuous ART arm. These data originate in a study of HIV-infected children after antiretroviral therapy interruption. Study-wide background: Interruption group median age about 10 years; continuous group approximately 8 years. Continuous-treatment samples came from weeks 0, 48 and 150.

Unique molecular identifiers were included in an RNA-based 3' RACE TCR library. TCRdb independently ran MiXCR on the 3' RACE reads; one entry per CDR3 protein. The repertoire includes about 89,000 distinct CDR3 sequences, 5.5% to 8.5% of them detected once, and 0.9% to 1.4% sits in the top ten. Germline assignment: CDR1 SGDLS and CDR2 YYNGEE. Trimming stripped 4 bases from V and 1 base from J, with 15 bases between. CDR3 length equals 15 residues. This chain joins TRBV9 and TRBJ2-7; TRBD2 is a possible D gene (6 bases). The source material was CD45RA+ CD4+ T cells from PBMCs, pooled from several time points, sampled from a donor given antiretroviral therapy, either interrupted or continuous. The sample's subset: naive CD4+ CD45RA+ CD45RO- T cells. The receptor comes from a pool of human donors with HIV. CDR3 DNA sequence: TGTGCCAGCAGCACCGGGACTGGGGGATCCTACGAGCAGTACTTC. Translation gives CASSTGTGGSYEQYF.